This is a list of T cell receptor beta chains from one sample in a study of cytomegalovirus exposure and HLA in healthy donors. Profiled with immunoSEQ multiplex PCR; TCRdb holds only in-frame clones, not every one. The sample comprises 150,000 to 200,000 clones, roughly 80% of which are singletons, and approximately 6.3% rests with the top ten. The material sequenced was PBMCs. These receptor sequences come from a man aged 40-55 years in good health and CMV-seropositive. The CDR3 runs from the conserved cysteine through the conserved F or W. The D gene is left open where the match is weak. Clone sizes are given selectively: once, few, many, or a class where the clone is expanded.

cdr3_length: 12
j_call: TRBJ2-7
clone_size: -
v_call: TRBV5-1
d_call: -
cdr3_nt: TGCGCCAGCAGCTTAGAGCTCTACGAGCAGTACTTC
cdr3_aa: CASSLELYEQYF

cdr3_length: 15
j_call: TRBJ1-3
clone_size: -
v_call: TRBV7-8
d_call: TRBD1
cdr3_nt: TGTGCCAGCAGCAGGGGGACAGGGGCTGGAAACACCATATATTTT
cdr3_aa: CASSRGTGAGNTIYF

cdr3_length: 16
j_call: TRBJ2-3
clone_size: -
v_call: TRBV2
d_call: -
cdr3_nt: TGTGCCAGCAGTGAAGCGCTTCGAGGGGGGGCAGATACGCAGTATTTT
cdr3_aa: CASSEALRGGADTQYF

cdr3_length: 15
j_call: TRBJ2-1
clone_size: few
v_call: TRBV6-1
d_call: -
cdr3_nt: TGTGCCAGCAGTGAAGCCGGCGGGGTTTACAATGAGCAGTTCTTC
cdr3_aa: CASSEAGGVYNEQFF

cdr3_length: 14
j_call: TRBJ1-2
clone_size: -
v_call: TRBV28
d_call: TRBD1
cdr3_nt: TGTGCCAGCAGGCCGACAGGGGGCGCGAGGGGCTACACCTTC
cdr3_aa: CASRPTGGARGYTF

cdr3_length: 13
j_call: TRBJ2-5
clone_size: -
v_call: TRBV11-3
d_call: -
cdr3_nt: TGTGCCAGCAGCAAGGGGATAGCAGAGACCCAGTACTTC
cdr3_aa: CASSKGIAETQYF

cdr3_length: 14
j_call: TRBJ2-7
clone_size: -
v_call: TRBV6-5
d_call: -
cdr3_nt: TGTGCCAGCAGTTACACAGGAAGCTCCTACGAGCAGTACTTC
cdr3_aa: CASSYTGSSYEQYF

cdr3_length: 13
j_call: TRBJ2-2
clone_size: -
v_call: TRBV4-3
d_call: -
cdr3_nt: TGCGCCAGCAGCCAAGTAATTACCGGGGAGCTGTTTTTT
cdr3_aa: CASSQVITGELFF

cdr3_length: 14
j_call: TRBJ1-1
clone_size: -
v_call: TRBV7-9
d_call: -
cdr3_nt: TGTGCCAGCAGCTCCCCATTGGTCCGGACTGAAGCTTTCTTT
cdr3_aa: CASSSPLVRTEAFF

cdr3_length: 15
j_call: TRBJ2-7
clone_size: -
v_call: TRBV10-3
d_call: -
cdr3_nt: TGTGCCATCAGTGAGTCACAGGGGAGGTCCGACGAGCAGTACTTC
cdr3_aa: CAISESQGRSDEQYF

cdr3_length: 15
j_call: TRBJ2-7
clone_size: -
v_call: TRBV9
d_call: -
cdr3_nt: TGTGCCAGCAGCTTTTTACCCACTCTCTCCTACGAGCAGTACTTC
cdr3_aa: CASSFLPTLSYEQYF

cdr3_length: 13
j_call: TRBJ2-7
clone_size: once
v_call: TRBV27
d_call: -
cdr3_nt: TGTGCCAGCAGTTTACGGGACTCCTACGAGCAGTACTTC
cdr3_aa: CASSLRDSYEQYF

cdr3_length: 14
j_call: TRBJ1-5
clone_size: -
v_call: TRBV10-3
d_call: TRBD1
cdr3_nt: TGTGCCATCAGGGGAGACAGGGGAAATCAGCCCCAGCATTTT
cdr3_aa: CAIRGDRGNQPQHF

cdr3_length: 15
j_call: TRBJ1-1
clone_size: -
v_call: TRBV5-4
d_call: -
cdr3_nt: TGTGCCAGCAGCTTGGCCAGTATACAGAACACTGAAGCTTTCTTT
cdr3_aa: CASSLASIQNTEAFF

cdr3_length: 15
j_call: TRBJ2-6
clone_size: -
v_call: TRBV7-9
d_call: -
cdr3_nt: TGTGCCAGCAGCTTAGCGCTCCGGGGGGCCAACGTCCTGACTTTC
cdr3_aa: CASSLALRGANVLTF

cdr3_length: 16
j_call: TRBJ2-2
clone_size: -
v_call: TRBV18
d_call: -
cdr3_nt: TGTGCCAGCTCAATGGACAGCGGGGCTAACACCGGGGAGCTGTTTTTT
cdr3_aa: CASSMDSGANTGELFF

cdr3_length: 14
j_call: TRBJ2-4
clone_size: once
v_call: TRBV18
d_call: TRBD1
cdr3_nt: TGTGCCAGCTCTCGTCGACAGGGGGAAAACATTCAGTACTTC
cdr3_aa: CASSRRQGENIQYF

cdr3_length: 14
j_call: TRBJ2-3
clone_size: -
v_call: TRBV5-1
d_call: TRBD1
cdr3_nt: TGCGCCAGCTCCGAGGGACAGGGGGCTGATACGCAGTATTTT
cdr3_aa: CASSEGQGADTQYF

cdr3_length: 16
j_call: TRBJ2-1
clone_size: -
v_call: TRBV9
d_call: -
cdr3_nt: TGTGCCAGCAGCCCCCGTGACTTAGCGGCCTACAATGAGCAGTTCTTC
cdr3_aa: CASSPRDLAAYNEQFF

cdr3_length: 16
j_call: TRBJ2-7
clone_size: -
v_call: TRBV11-2
d_call: -
cdr3_nt: -
cdr3_aa: CASSFGPGEGSYEQYF

cdr3_length: 15
j_call: TRBJ2-3
clone_size: -
v_call: TRBV5-8
d_call: -
cdr3_nt: TGTGCCAGCAGCTTGGATAGCGCAAGCACAGATACGCAGTATTTT
cdr3_aa: CASSLDSASTDTQYF

cdr3_length: 15
j_call: TRBJ2-7
clone_size: once
v_call: TRBV9
d_call: -
cdr3_nt: TGTGCCAGCAGCCCCGTTGGTTATAAGGGAGACGAGCAGTACTTC
cdr3_aa: CASSPVGYKGDEQYF

cdr3_length: 15
j_call: TRBJ2-1
clone_size: few
v_call: TRBV19
d_call: -
cdr3_nt: TGTGCCAGTAGCCCCGACAGAAGCTCCTACAATGAGCAGTTCTTC
cdr3_aa: CASSPDRSSYNEQFF

cdr3_length: 15
j_call: TRBJ2-7
clone_size: -
v_call: TRBV14
d_call: -
cdr3_nt: TGTGCCAGCAGCCTCCGGCCGACACTTGGCCACGAGCAGTACTTC
cdr3_aa: CASSLRPTLGHEQYF

cdr3_length: 13
j_call: TRBJ2-7
clone_size: -
v_call: TRBV11-2
d_call: -
cdr3_nt: TGTGCCAGCAGCTTAAACCTCGGGGGCGAGCAGTACTTC
cdr3_aa: CASSLNLGGEQYF

cdr3_length: 15
j_call: TRBJ1-3
clone_size: -
v_call: TRBV7-8
d_call: -
cdr3_nt: TGTGCCAGCAGCTTAGGAGGCAGGGTTGGAAACACCATATATTTT
cdr3_aa: CASSLGGRVGNTIYF

cdr3_length: 11
j_call: TRBJ2-5
clone_size: -
v_call: TRBV7-9
d_call: -
cdr3_nt: TGTTCCAGCAGATCTCAAGAGACCCAGTACTTC
cdr3_aa: CSSRSQETQYF

cdr3_length: 13
j_call: TRBJ2-7
clone_size: -
v_call: TRBV5-4
d_call: -
cdr3_nt: TGTGCCAGCAGCTTGGTCAGTTCCTACGAGCAGTACTTC
cdr3_aa: CASSLVSSYEQYF

cdr3_length: 14
j_call: TRBJ1-1
clone_size: -
v_call: TRBV27
d_call: TRBD1
cdr3_nt: TGTGCCAGCAACAGACAGGGGGCGTTTACTGAAGCTTTCTTT
cdr3_aa: CASNRQGAFTEAFF

cdr3_length: 16
j_call: TRBJ2-7
clone_size: -
v_call: TRBV4-3
d_call: TRBD1
cdr3_nt: TGCGCCAGCAGCCAAGGTCCGGGACAGGGGAGGGGGGAGCAGTACTTC
cdr3_aa: CASSQGPGQGRGEQYF

cdr3_length: 15
j_call: TRBJ1-4
clone_size: few
v_call: TRBV30
d_call: -
cdr3_nt: TGTGCCTGGAGTGTACATCCAGGGTTAAATGAAAAACTGTTTTTT
cdr3_aa: CAWSVHPGLNEKLFF

cdr3_length: 14
j_call: TRBJ2-7
clone_size: -
v_call: TRBV10-3
d_call: -
cdr3_nt: TGTGCCATCAGTGAGGGACAGAGCTCCTACGAGCAGTACTTC
cdr3_aa: CAISEGQSSYEQYF

cdr3_length: 16
j_call: TRBJ2-3
clone_size: -
v_call: TRBV9
d_call: TRBD2
cdr3_nt: TGTGCCAGCAGCGAGAGCGGGGGGGCCTTCCCAGATACGCAGTATTTT
cdr3_aa: CASSESGGAFPDTQYF

cdr3_length: 15
j_call: TRBJ1-2
clone_size: -
v_call: TRBV10-3
d_call: -
cdr3_nt: TGTGCCATCAGCCCGGGACAAGTGACGGGTCGAGGCTACACCTTC
cdr3_aa: CAISPGQVTGRGYTF

cdr3_length: 14
j_call: TRBJ2-5
clone_size: -
v_call: TRBV7-8
d_call: TRBD2
cdr3_nt: TGTGCCAGCAGCATTCTAGCGGGGGCGGAGACCCAGTACTTC
cdr3_aa: CASSILAGAETQYF

cdr3_length: 13
j_call: TRBJ1-2
clone_size: few
v_call: TRBV19
d_call: TRBD1
cdr3_nt: TGTGCCAGTACGGCCAGGGGGAACTATGGCTACACCTTC
cdr3_aa: CASTARGNYGYTF

cdr3_length: 16
j_call: TRBJ1-1
clone_size: few
v_call: TRBV18
d_call: -
cdr3_nt: TGTGCCAGCTCACCGACAACTGGGACAAAGAACACTGAAGCTTTCTTT
cdr3_aa: CASSPTTGTKNTEAFF

cdr3_length: 15
j_call: TRBJ2-1
clone_size: -
v_call: TRBV30
d_call: TRBD2
cdr3_nt: TGTGCCTGGAGGGTTAGCGGGGGGTCCTACAATGAGCAGTTCTTC
cdr3_aa: CAWRVSGGSYNEQFF

cdr3_length: 16
j_call: TRBJ2-5
clone_size: once
v_call: TRBV5-1
d_call: TRBD2
cdr3_nt: TGCGCCAGCGGCTTGGCCGCTAGCGGGGGGACGGAGACCCAGTACTTC
cdr3_aa: CASGLAASGGTETQYF

cdr3_length: 16
j_call: TRBJ2-3
clone_size: -
v_call: TRBV4-2
d_call: -
cdr3_nt: TGTGCCAGCAGAGGACGGGTTATGGACATACAAGATACGCAGTATTTT
cdr3_aa: CASRGRVMDIQDTQYF

cdr3_length: 15
j_call: TRBJ1-2
clone_size: -
v_call: TRBV5-4
d_call: TRBD1
cdr3_nt: TGTGCCAGCAGCTTGGGATCGGACAGGGTTTATGGCTACACCTTC
cdr3_aa: CASSLGSDRVYGYTF

cdr3_length: 15
j_call: TRBJ1-3
clone_size: -
v_call: TRBV7-6
d_call: -
cdr3_nt: TGTGCCAGCAGCTTGGAGGGGAGCTCTGGAAACACCATATATTTT
cdr3_aa: CASSLEGSSGNTIYF

cdr3_length: 14
j_call: TRBJ2-7
clone_size: -
v_call: TRBV7-7
d_call: -
cdr3_nt: TGTGCTAGCAGCTTAAACGCCGGCGGGTACGAGCAGTACTTC
cdr3_aa: CASSLNAGGYEQYF